Below, 29 T cell receptor beta chains from the same sample are listed, as sequenced in a study of cytotoxic CD8 clonotypes in ibrutinib-treated CLL. Sequencing was performed with immunoSEQ multiplex PCR; in TCRdb, only in-frame clones are kept and a portion is missing. In the table there are over 120,000 clones, about three quarters of which are singletons. The sample here was PBMCs, taken after 24 months of ibrutinib treatment. The receptors stem from a human donor with chronic lymphocytic leukemia.

CDR3 sequence: CASSPRDRRWTEAFF. CDR3 coding DNA: TGTGCCAGCAGCCCCCGGGACAGGAGGTGGACTGAAGCTTTCTTT. The chain recombines TRBV5-6 with TRBJ1-1; TRBD1 aligns across 8 bases. The CDR3 extends over 15 amino acids. Germline lookup yields CDR1 SGHDT and CDR2 YYEEEE. J was trimmed by 5 bases and V by 4 bases; bases with no gene match: 10.

V is TRBV18 and J is TRBJ1-4; TRBD1 matches 7 bases. This CDR3 has 15 amino acids. V trimming: 3 bases; J trimming: 7 bases; junction bases outside the gene matches: 8. CDR1 is KGHSH and CDR2 is LQKENI in the germline V gene. The CDR3 nucleotides are TGTGCCAGCTCACCGGACAGGCGATCAGGTGAAAAACTGTTTTTT. This codes for CASSPDRRSGEKLFF.

CDR3 residues: CASSEGVGETQYF. In nucleotides, the CDR3 is TGTGCCAGCAGTGAGGGGGTAGGGGAGACCCAGTACTTC. The chain recombines TRBV2 with TRBJ2-5; either TRBD1 or TRBD2 may fit D (5 bases each). From germline, CDR1 is SNHLY and CDR2 FYNNEI. CDR3 length equals 13 residues. V was trimmed by 3 bases and J by 5 bases, leaving 10 bases between them.

The chain carries TRBV6-6 and TRBJ1-1; TRBD1 agrees at 7 bases. The V segment lost 7 bases and the J segment 4 bases; nucleotides outside the gene matches: 9. Germline V gene sequence: CDR1 MNHNY, CDR2 SVGAGI (reference sequence). This CDR3 is built from 14 residues. Here the CDR3 reads CASTPGQAITEAFF. CDR3 coding DNA: TGTGCCAGCACCCCCGGACAGGCCATCACTGAAGCTTTCTTT.

The V and J genes are TRBV7-2 and TRBJ2-2, with a tentative D call TRBD1 (5 bases). V gave up 1 base and J gave up 7 bases, with 16 bases separating them. Germline CDR1 SGHTA, CDR2 FQGNSA. The length of the CDR3 is 16 residues. This chain's CDR3 is CASSLGGQGSVGELFF. CDR3 DNA sequence: TGTGCCAGCAGCTTAGGTGGTCAGGGTAGTGTCGGGGAGCTGTTTTTT.

This chain joins TRBV18 and TRBJ2-7; weak D call: TRBD2 (5 bases). Germline CDR1 reads KGHSH; CDR2 reads LQKENI. V lost 1 base and J 7 bases, leaving 20 bases between the germline ends. The CDR3 is made up of 16 amino acids. CDR3 loop: CASSPRATKKAGEQYF. The CDR3 DNA sequence: TGTGCCAGCTCACCACGGGCCACCAAAAAGGCGGGTGAGCAGTACTTC.

The chain carries TRBV21-1 and TRBJ1-4. TRBV21-1 is a documented pseudogene. CDR3 size: 16 residues. The CDR3 DNA sequence: TGTGCCAGCAGCAAAGAAGTGGACCAAGAGAATGAAAAACTGTTTTTT. Translating gives CASSKEVDQENEKLFF.

This clone occurred many times. The rearrangement joins TRBV7-2 to TRBJ2-1; 11 bases are a match to TRBD2. Germline CDR1 reads SGHTA; CDR2 reads FQGNSA. Trimming took 0 bases from V and 4 from J; bases not matched to a gene: 2. CDR3 size: 16 residues. The DNA of the CDR3 is TGTGCCAGCAGCTTAGCCCCTAGCGGGGGGTACAATGAGCAGTTCTTC. Translated: CASSLAPSGGYNEQFF.

The DNA for the CDR3 is TGTGCCAGCAGCTCCCAGGGGGGGTCGAGGACCGGGGAGCTGTTTTTT. The encoded protein is CASSSQGGSRTGELFF. The chain carries TRBV7-3 and TRBJ2-2; D possibly uses TRBD1 or TRBD2 (7 bases each). V was clipped by 4 bases and J by 5 bases, with 17 bases between them. The germline V gene has CDR1 SGHTA and CDR2 FQGTGA. This CDR3 has 16 amino acids.

This clone was found once. This sequence joins TRBV5-1 and TRBJ2-1, with D perhaps matching TRBD2 (5 bases). V gave up 0 bases and J gave up 4 bases, with 14 bases separating them. This CDR3 spans 16 amino acids. The V gene's germline CDR1 is SGHRS and CDR2 YFSETQ. The CDR3 bases are TGCGCCAGCAGCTTGGCCGGGGAAATGGCTTACAATGAGCAGTTCTTC. Translated: CASSLAGEMAYNEQFF.

The sample holds a few counts of this clone. This chain links TRBV5-1 with TRBJ2-5; 11 bases map to TRBD2. V was pared by 0 bases and J by 5 bases, with 3 bases of the junction left unmatched. The germline gives CDR1 SGHRS, CDR2 YFSETQ. This CDR3 has 15 amino acids. Written as DNA, the CDR3 is TGCGCCAGCAGCTTGGGTTCTAGCGGGAGGGAGACCCAGTACTTC. It translates to CASSLGSSGRETQYF. The complete variable domain, with remaining parts taken from reference TRBV5-1 and TRBJ2-5, reads KAGVTQTPRYLIKTRGQQVTLSCSPISGHRSVSWYQQTPGQGLQFLFEYFSETQRNKGNFPGRFSGRQFSNSRSEMNVSTLELGDSALYLCASSLGSSGRETQYFGPGTRLLVL.

The CDR3 DNA is TGTGCCAGCAGCCAACCGGGAGGGGTGGATGAGCAGTTCTTC. Protein: CASSQPGGVDEQFF. The rearrangement links TRBV4-2 to TRBJ2-1, with 8 bases identical to TRBD2. Looked up from germline, CDR1 is LGHNA and CDR2 is YNFKEQ. Losses at the gene ends were 2 bases for V and 8 bases for J; bases not matched to a gene: 5. The CDR3 length is 14 residues.

CDR3 in amino acids: CASSLASGGPQYF. DNA for the CDR3: TGTGCCAGCAGCTTGGCTAGCGGGGGCCCGCAGTATTTT. The rearrangement links TRBV5-8 to TRBJ2-3; 10 bases are a match to TRBD2. CDR1 and CDR2 (germline): SGHTS, YDEGEE. The CDR3 loop spans 13 amino acids. The J segment lost 10 bases and the V segment lost 0 bases, leaving 2 bases of the junction unmatched.

There are a few counts of this clone. The rearrangement uses TRBV7-9 and TRBJ2-4; D is ambiguous. CDR1 and CDR2 (germline): SEHNR, FQNEAQ (reference sequence). Trimming removed 5 bases at V and 6 bases at J, with 14 bases between. The CDR3 covers 14 residues. CDR3 coding DNA: TGTGCCAGCAGCGCCCCCTGGGGTTCAAACATTCAGTACTTC. Translating it yields CASSAPWGSNIQYF.

This sequence joins TRBV18 and TRBJ2-5; D possibly corresponds to TRBD1 (6 bases). The germline CDR1 and CDR2 sequences are KGHSH and LQKENI. The CDR3 has 15 residues. Trimming shortened V by 3 bases and J by 1 base, and 12 bases separated the two germline ends. The CDR3 protein is CASSPEDRIQETQYF. CDR3 DNA: TGTGCCAGCTCACCGGAGGACAGAATCCAAGAGACCCAGTACTTC. The variable domain in full, completed from reference TRBV18 and TRBJ2-5, reads NAGVMQNPRHLVRRRGQEARLRCSPMKGHSHVYWYRQLPEEGLKFMVYLQKENIIDESGMPKERFSAEFPKEGPSILRIQQVVRGDSAAYFCASSPEDRIQETQYFGPGTRLLVL.

The V gene is TRBV7-6, the J gene TRBJ1-2, with 8 bases matching TRBD1. This CDR3 is built from 12 residues. The germline V gene has CDR1 SGHVS and CDR2 FNYEAQ. The ends lost 5 bases at V and 10 bases at J; junction bases unmatched: 6. CDR3 loop: CASSLQGGVYTF. The CDR3 DNA follows: TGTGCCAGCAGCCTACAGGGGGGCGTCTACACCTTC.

The V gene is TRBV7-2, the J gene TRBJ2-3, with 9 bases fitting TRBD2. V lost 6 bases to trimming and J lost 0 bases; unmatched junction nucleotides: 7. Germline V gives CDR1 SGHTA, CDR2 FQGNSA. The CDR3 consists of 16 residues. This CDR3 reads CASRPPGLASTDTQYF. CDR3 bases: TGTGCCAGCAGGCCTCCGGGACTAGCTAGCACAGATACGCAGTATTTT.

This clone was seen more than once but under ten times. This rearrangement joins TRBV9 to TRBJ1-6; possibly TRBD1 for D (5 bases). This CDR3 region has 13 residues. V lost 1 base to trimming and J lost 9 bases, with 8 bases between them. The V gene's germline CDR1 is SGDLS and CDR2 YYNGEE. CDR3 DNA: TGTGCCAGCAGCGTAACGGGGGGTTCACCCCTCCACTTT. Its translation is CASSVTGGSPLHF.

The chain joins TRBV7-2 to TRBJ2-5; TRBD1 might be the D (5 bases). CDR1 and CDR2 (germline): SGHTA, FQGNSA. CDR3 length: 13 amino acids. Trimming took off 5 bases at V and 3 bases at J, with 10 bases between the two ends. The CDR3 nucleotides read TGTGCCAGCAGCAAAGGGGAAGAAGAGACCCAGTACTTC. Amino acid sequence: CASSKGEEETQYF.

As to this clone: Other DNA sequences in the same sample also yield this CDR3. This chain connects TRBV30 to TRBJ1-1; a weak D match, TRBD1 (5 bases). This CDR3 spans 13 amino acids. Germline V lookup: CDR1 GTSNPN, CDR2 SVGIG (reference sequence). V gave up 0 bases and J gave up 1 base, with 6 bases separating them. The CDR3 DNA sequence: TGTGCCTGGAGTGTGGGGGGGAACACTGAAGCTTTCTTT. This sequence encodes CAWSVGGNTEAFF.

The gene calls are TRBV18 and TRBJ1-1; D may be TRBD1 (5 bases). Trimming stripped 4 bases from V and 7 bases from J, with 13 bases between. CDR1 and CDR2 from the germline V gene are KGHSH and LQKENI. The CDR3 length is 13 residues. Written as DNA, the CDR3 is TGTGCCAGCTCACTACGGGGCTATGGTGAAGCTTTCTTT. Translating gives CASSLRGYGEAFF. Together with reference TRBV18 and TRBJ1-1, the CDR3 gives the full variable domain: NAGVMQNPRHLVRRRGQEARLRCSPMKGHSHVYWYRQLPEEGLKFMVYLQKENIIDESGMPKERFSAEFPKEGPSILRIQQVVRGDSAAYFCASSLRGYGEAFFGQGTRLTVV.

Here the CDR3 reads CASSDPRERGGELFF. Written as DNA, the CDR3 is TGTGCCAGCAGTGACCCACGGGAGCGAGGCGGGGAGCTGTTTTTT. This chain links TRBV11-1 with TRBJ2-2, with a tentative D call TRBD2 (6 bases). The CDR3 loop spans 15 amino acids. V shed 6 bases and J shed 7 bases, with 18 bases lying between them. The germline V gene has CDR1 SGHAT and CDR2 FQDESV (reference sequence).

This clone was observed a handful of times. The gene calls are TRBV5-6 and TRBJ1-6; D uncertain. CDR1 SGHDT and CDR2 YYEEEE come from the germline V gene. With 0 bases removed from V and 7 bases from J, the gap between germline ends came to 5 bases. The CDR3 is 13 residues long. The CDR3 DNA reads as TGTGCCAGCAGCTTGGCGAGAAATTCACCCCTCCACTTT. This gives the protein CASSLARNSPLHF.

The rearrangement links TRBV6-1 to TRBJ1-1; D unclear. Trimming shortened V by 6 bases and J by 1 base, and 9 bases separated the two germline ends. The CDR3 totals 13 residues. CDR1 is MNHNS and CDR2 is SASEGT in the germline V gene. Here the CDR3 DNA reads TGTGCCAGCAGCCGATGGGGGAACACTGAAGCTTTCTTT. As protein: CASSRWGNTEAFF.

J is TRBJ2-7 and V is TRBV19; 7 positions match TRBD2. Trimming removed 8 bases from V and 3 bases from J; junction bases left unmatched: 10. This CDR3 contains 14 residues. CDR1 and CDR2 (germline): LNHDA, SQIVND (reference sequence). CDR3: CASRGGLGVYEQYF. CDR3 nucleotide sequence: TGTGCCAGTCGTGGAGGACTAGGAGTCTACGAGCAGTACTTC. The full variable domain, completed using reference TRBV19 and TRBJ2-7, is DGGITQSPKYLFRKEGQNVTLSCEQNLNHDAMYWYRQDPGQGLRLIYYSQIVNDFQKGDIAEGYSVSREKKESFPLTVTSAQKNPTAFYLCASRGGLGVYEQYFGPGTRLTVT.

This clone was picked up a small number of times. The rearrangement links TRBV11-2 to TRBJ2-4; perhaps D is TRBD1 or TRBD2 (5 bases each). Trimming took 3 bases from V and 8 from J, leaving 11 bases between them. This CDR3 region has 13 residues. The germline CDR1 and CDR2 sequences are SGHAT and FQNNGV. The chain's CDR3 is CASSFAGRDIQYF. CDR3 in DNA: TGTGCCAGCAGCTTCGCAGGGCGGGACATTCAGTACTTC.

The chain joins TRBV27 to TRBJ2-7; possibly TRBD1 or TRBD2 for D (5 bases each). Trimming left V 6 bases short and J 5 bases short, with 8 bases between. CDR3 length: 11 amino acids. The germline V gene has CDR1 MNHEY and CDR2 SMNVEV (reference sequence). This CDR3 is CASRGTNEQYF. The CDR3 DNA is TGTGCCAGCAGGGGGACCAACGAGCAGTACTTC.

The chain joins TRBV7-8 to TRBJ2-6; D is unclear. The CDR3 runs to 16 residues. Per the germline V gene, CDR1 is SGHVS and CDR2 is FQNEAQ. The V gene lost 2 bases and the J gene lost 0 bases, with 8 bases spanning the gap. CDR3 sequence reads: CASSLFGGSGANVLTF. DNA for the CDR3: TGTGCCAGCAGCTTATTTGGTGGCTCTGGGGCCAACGTCCTGACTTTC.

Regarding this clone: One junction end does not reproduce the germline sequence, and a read error may be involved. The J gene is TRBJ2-1, the V gene TRBV15; 11 bases agree with TRBD1. Per germline, CDR1 LNHNV and CDR2 YYDKDF (reference sequence). This CDR3 spans 14 amino acids. CDR3 sequence reads: CTTSRGQGAGEQFF. CDR3 coding DNA: TGTACCACCAGCCGCGGACAGGGGGCGGGTGAGCAGTTCTTC.